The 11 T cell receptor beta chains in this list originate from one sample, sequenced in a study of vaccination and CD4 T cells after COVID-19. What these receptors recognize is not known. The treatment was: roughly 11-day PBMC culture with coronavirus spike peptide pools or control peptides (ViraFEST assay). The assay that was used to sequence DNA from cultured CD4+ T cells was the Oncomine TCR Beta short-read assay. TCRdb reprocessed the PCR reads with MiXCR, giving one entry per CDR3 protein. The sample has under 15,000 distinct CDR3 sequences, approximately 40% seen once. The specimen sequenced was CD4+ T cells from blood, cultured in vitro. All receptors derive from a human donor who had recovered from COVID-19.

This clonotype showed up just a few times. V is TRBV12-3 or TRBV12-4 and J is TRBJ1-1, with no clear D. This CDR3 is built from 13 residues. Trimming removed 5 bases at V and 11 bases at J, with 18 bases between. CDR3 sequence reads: CASSPAGPREAFF. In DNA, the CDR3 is TGTGCCAGCAGTCCCGCCGGGCCGAGAGAGGCTTTCTTT.

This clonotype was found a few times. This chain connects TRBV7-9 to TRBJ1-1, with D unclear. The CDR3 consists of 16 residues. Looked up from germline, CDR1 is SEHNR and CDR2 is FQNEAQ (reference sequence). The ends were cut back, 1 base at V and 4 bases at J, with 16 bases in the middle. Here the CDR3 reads CASSLVPGLIGTEAFF. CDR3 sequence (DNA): TGTGCCAGCAGCTTAGTGCCGGGCCTCATTGGCACTGAAGCTTTCTTT.

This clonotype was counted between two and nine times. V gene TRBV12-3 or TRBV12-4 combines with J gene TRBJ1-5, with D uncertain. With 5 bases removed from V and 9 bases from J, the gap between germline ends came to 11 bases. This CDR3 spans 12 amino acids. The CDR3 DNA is TGTGCCAGCAGTACCCACGGCCTGCCCCAGCATTTT. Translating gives CASSTHGLPQHF.

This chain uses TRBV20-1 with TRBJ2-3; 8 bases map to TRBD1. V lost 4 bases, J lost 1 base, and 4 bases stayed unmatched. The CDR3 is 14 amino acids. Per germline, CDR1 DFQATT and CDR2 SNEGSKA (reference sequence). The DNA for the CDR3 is TGCAGTGCTAACTACAGGGGGGGCACAGATACGCAGTATTTT. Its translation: CSANYRGGTDTQYF.

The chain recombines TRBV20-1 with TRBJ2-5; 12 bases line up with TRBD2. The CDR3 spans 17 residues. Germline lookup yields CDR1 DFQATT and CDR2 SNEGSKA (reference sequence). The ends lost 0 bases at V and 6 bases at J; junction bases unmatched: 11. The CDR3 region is CSARDLGLAGGPQTQYF. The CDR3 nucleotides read TGCAGTGCTAGAGATCTCGGGCTAGCGGGAGGGCCGCAGACCCAGTACTTC.

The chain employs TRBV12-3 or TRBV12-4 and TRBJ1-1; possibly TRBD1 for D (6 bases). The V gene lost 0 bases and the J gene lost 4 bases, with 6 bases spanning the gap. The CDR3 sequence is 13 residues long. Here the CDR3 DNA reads TGTGCCAGCAGTTTAGCAGGGGGCACTGAAGCTTTCTTT. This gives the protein CASSLAGGTEAFF.

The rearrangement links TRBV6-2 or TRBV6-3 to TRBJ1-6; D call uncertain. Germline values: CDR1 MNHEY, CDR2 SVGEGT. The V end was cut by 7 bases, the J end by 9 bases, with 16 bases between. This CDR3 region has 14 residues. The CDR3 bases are TGTGCCAGCACCACTTTTAATTTGATTTCACCCCTCCACTTT. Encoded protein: CASTTFNLISPLHF.

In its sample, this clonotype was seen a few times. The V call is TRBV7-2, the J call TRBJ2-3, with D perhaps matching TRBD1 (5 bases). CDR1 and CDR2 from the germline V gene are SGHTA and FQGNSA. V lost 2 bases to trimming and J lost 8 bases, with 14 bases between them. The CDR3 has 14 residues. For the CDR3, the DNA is TGTGCCAGCAGCTTATCCAGGCCTCAGGGTACGCAGTATTTT. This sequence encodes CASSLSRPQGTQYF.

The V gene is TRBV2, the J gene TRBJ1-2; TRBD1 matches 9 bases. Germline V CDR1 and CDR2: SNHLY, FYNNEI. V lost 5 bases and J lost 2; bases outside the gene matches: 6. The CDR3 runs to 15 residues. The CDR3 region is CASSHGTGPNYGYTF. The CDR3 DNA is TGTGCCAGCAGTCACGGGACAGGGCCGAACTATGGCTACACCTTC.

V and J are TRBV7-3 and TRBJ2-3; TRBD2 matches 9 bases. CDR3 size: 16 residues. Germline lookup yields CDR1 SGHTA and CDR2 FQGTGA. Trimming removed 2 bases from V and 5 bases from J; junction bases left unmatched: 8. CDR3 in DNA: TGTGCCAGCAGCTTATCTCGCGGGAGGGGGGGAGATACGCAGTATTTT. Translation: CASSLSRGRGGDTQYF. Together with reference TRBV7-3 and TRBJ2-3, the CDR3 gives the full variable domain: GAGVSQTPSNKVTEKGKYVELRCDPISGHTALYWYRQSLGQGPEFLIYFQGTGAADDSGLPNDRFFAVRPEGSVSTLKIQRTERGDSAVYLCASSLSRGRGGDTQYFGPGTRLTVL.

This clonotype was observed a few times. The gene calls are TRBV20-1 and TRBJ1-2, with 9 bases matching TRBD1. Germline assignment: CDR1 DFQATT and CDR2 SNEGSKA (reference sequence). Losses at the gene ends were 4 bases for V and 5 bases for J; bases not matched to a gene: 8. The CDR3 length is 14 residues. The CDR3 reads CSATEQDRGYGYTF. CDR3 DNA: TGCAGTGCTACCGAACAGGACAGGGGTTATGGCTACACCTTC.